This T cell receptor (beta chain) derives from a study of blood T cell repertoires in COVID-19. Study in general: Samples of COVID-19 (acute and convalescent) were obtained from the United States, Italy and Spain.

Per the germline V gene, CDR1 is ENHRY and CDR2 is SYGVKD. The CDR3 consists of 17 residues. After removal of 0 bases from V and 7 bases from J, the junction contained 10 bases not matched to a gene. Original handling: Nucleated cell counts were estimated from reference gene primer amplification. Sequencing used immunoSEQ multiplex PCR; TCRdb keeps in-frame clones, though not all of them. V, J and clone size are those of that table, while D and trimming were read from the DNA. Of roughly 38,000 clones listed, roughly 90% are singletons. The sample consisted of peripheral blood. The receptor was isolated from a man between 65 and 85 years old with acute or convalescent COVID-19. This rearrangement joins TRBV10-3 to TRBJ2-7, with TRBD1 matching over 12 bases. The CDR3 DNA reads as TGTGCCATCAGTGAGTCGGGACAGGGGGCGGGACTCCTGGAGCAGTACTTC. This gives the protein CAISESGQGAGLLEQYF.